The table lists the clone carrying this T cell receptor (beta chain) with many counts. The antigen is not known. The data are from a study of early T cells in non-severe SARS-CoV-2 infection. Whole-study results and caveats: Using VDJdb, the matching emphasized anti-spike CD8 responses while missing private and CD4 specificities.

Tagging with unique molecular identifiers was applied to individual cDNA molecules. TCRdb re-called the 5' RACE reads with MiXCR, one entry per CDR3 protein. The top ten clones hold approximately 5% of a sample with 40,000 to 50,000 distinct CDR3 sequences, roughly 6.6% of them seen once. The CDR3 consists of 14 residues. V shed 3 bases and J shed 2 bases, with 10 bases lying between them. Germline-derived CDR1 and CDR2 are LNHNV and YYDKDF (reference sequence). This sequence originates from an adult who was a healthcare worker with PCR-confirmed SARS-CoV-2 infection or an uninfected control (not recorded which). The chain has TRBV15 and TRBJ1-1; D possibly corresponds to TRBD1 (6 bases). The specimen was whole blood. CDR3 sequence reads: CATSRDRVNTEAFF. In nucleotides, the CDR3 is TGTGCCACCAGCAGGGACAGAGTAAACACTGAAGCTTTCTTT.